This TCR beta chain originates from a study of molecular identifiers for immune sequencing clone quantification. TCRdb re-analysed the PCR reads in MiXCR, keeping a single row per CDR3 protein. The sample has 60,000 to 70,000 distinct CDR3 sequences, over 15% seen once; the top ten hold over 1.1%. Study outcomes and limitations: Barcode-sharing identical TCR molecules could underestimate highly expanded clone sizes.

The CDR3 loop spans 17 amino acids. Trimming at V came to 4 bases and at J to 0 bases, leaving 7 bases not matched to a gene. CDR1 SEHNR and CDR2 FQNEAQ come from the germline V gene (reference sequence). This clonotype was counted at least ten times. The antigen is not known. Sequencing was done on a sample of naive CD8+ T cells from blood, with Jurkat cell RNA spiked in. Subset here: FACS-sorted CD8+CD4-CCR7+CD45RA+ naive T cells. The TCR originated in a human donor in good health. Some libraries in this study had Jurkat cell RNA spiked in. V and J are TRBV7-9 and TRBJ1-4; 8 bases fit TRBD1. The CDR3 bases are TGTGCCAGCAGCTATACCGGGACAGGAGCAACTAATGAAAAACTGTTTTTT. Protein sequence: CASSYTGTGATNEKLFF.